This TCR beta chain was retrieved from a study of early T cells in non-severe SARS-CoV-2 infection. Across the study: Unsorted whole blood bulk RNA was sequenced, with unpaired chains. Study-wide results and limits: Comparison of clonotypes with VDJdb favored anti-spike CD8 responses while missing private and CD4 specificities.

The CDR3 consists of 13 residues. The germline CDR1 and CDR2 sequences are SGHVS and FNYEAQ. Trimming removed 1 base at V and 5 bases at J, with 9 bases between. Individual cDNA molecules were tagged with unique molecular identifiers, the study reported. TCRdb recomputed calls from the 5' RACE reads with MiXCR, one row per CDR3 protein. The data hold 26,000 or so distinct CDR3 sequences, with just over 4% observed a single time. This clonotype has a count of ten or more. What it binds is unknown. The receptor's source is an adult who was a healthcare worker with PCR-confirmed SARS-CoV-2 infection or an uninfected control (not recorded which). The sequencing sample was made of whole blood. V gene TRBV7-6 combines with J gene TRBJ2-7; D possibly uses TRBD1 or TRBD2 (5 bases each). The CDR3 DNA reads TGTGCCAGCAGCTTAGTTTGGGGGAACGAGCAGTACTTC. It is translated as CASSLVWGNEQYF.